Listed here is a single TCR beta chain. The table came from immunoSEQ multiplex PCR; TCRdb's copy has only in-frame clones and leaves some out. The top ten hold 9.5% to 10% of the sample, which has roughly 75,000 clones, about four fifths seen once. This sample was taken from a study of T cell responses to AZD1222 COVID-19 vaccine. This clonotype was obtained from an adult in good health. This specimen consisted of peripheral blood, obtained on day 0 of AZD1222 vaccination.

The CDR3 region is CASSLAIGQNYEQYF. CDR3 nucleotide sequence: TGTGCCAGCAGCTTAGCCATAGGCCAGAACTACGAGCAGTACTTC. The chain is built from TRBV7-9 and TRBJ2-7; no definite D call. Germline assignment: CDR1 SEHNR and CDR2 FQNEAQ (reference sequence). V lost 0 bases and J 3 bases, leaving 12 bases between the germline ends. The CDR3 loop spans 15 amino acids.